The 4 T cell receptor beta chains below were found in one sample sequenced in a study of OX40 agonist ivuxolimab in advanced cancers. Method: immunoSEQ multiplex PCR; TCRdb's copy keeps in-frame clones and lacks some. The profile shows fewer than 95,000 clones, 65% to 90% of them singletons. Sequencing was performed on CD4+ or CD8+ T cells sorted from blood, taken in a trial of the OX40 agonist ivuxolimab. The receptors originated from an adult with an advanced solid tumor such as melanoma, head and neck, liver or kidney cancer.

The V call is TRBV9, the J call TRBJ1-4, with 9 bases that match TRBD1. Germline lookup yields CDR1 SGDLS and CDR2 YYNGEE. The V and J ends lost 7 bases and 0 bases, in that order; junction bases with no gene match: 7. The length of the CDR3 is 16 residues. The chain's CDR3 is CASGGTGQATNEKLFF. In nucleotides, the CDR3 is TGTGCCAGCGGAGGGACAGGGCAAGCAACTAATGAAAAACTGTTTTTT.

The chain couples TRBV18 to TRBJ1-1; D is unresolved. Trimming left V 6 bases short and J 2 bases short, with 16 bases between. The CDR3 is 15 residues long. Looked up from germline, CDR1 is KGHSH and CDR2 is LQKENI. In nucleotides, the CDR3 is TGTGCCAGCTCGCCCCTACCGGGGTCCAACACTGAAGCTTTCTTT. Residues: CASSPLPGSNTEAFF.

The chain employs TRBV30 and TRBJ2-7; 11 nucleotides align to TRBD1. The CDR3 totals 16 residues. After removal of 3 bases from V and 0 bases from J, the junction contained 7 bases not matched to a gene. Germline CDR1 is GTSNPN and CDR2 is SVGIG (reference sequence). The CDR3 sequence: CAWRTPGTGGSYEQYF. The CDR3 coding sequence is TGTGCCTGGAGGACCCCCGGGACAGGGGGCTCCTACGAGCAGTACTTC.

The rearrangement uses TRBV6-1 and TRBJ1-4; 8 bases match TRBD1. The length of the CDR3 is 14 residues. The J segment lost 7 bases and the V segment lost 5 bases, leaving 6 bases of the junction unmatched. The germline V gene encodes CDR1 MNHNS and CDR2 SASEGT. Here the CDR3 DNA reads TGTGCCAGCAGTAAGACAGGGGTACTTGAAAAACTGTTTTTT. Its translation: CASSKTGVLEKLFF.